These 5 T cell receptor beta chains were sequenced from one sample in a study of T cell responses to AZD1222 COVID-19 vaccine. TCRdb's table, derived via immunoSEQ multiplex PCR, lists solely in-frame clones and lacks some. In the table there are fewer than 150,000 clones, roughly 90% of which are singletons. Sample: peripheral blood, taken on day 0 of AZD1222 vaccination. Receptors originate from an adult in good health.

The chain has TRBV29-1 and TRBJ1-1, with a weak D call TRBD1 (5 bases). Germline lookup yields CDR1 SQVTM and CDR2 ANQGSEA. Trimming shortened V by 8 bases and J by 4 bases, and 23 bases separated the two germline ends. The CDR3 has 15 amino acids. The CDR3 DNA reads TGCAGCACCGAGGGCGAAGTTAGGGGTTTCACTGAAGCTTTCTTT. Translating it yields CSTEGEVRGFTEAFF.

The gene calls are TRBV30 and TRBJ1-1; D remains ambiguous. V gave up 3 bases and J gave up 3 bases, with 8 bases separating them. The CDR3 has 12 residues. CDR1 is GTSNPN and CDR2 is SVGIG in the germline V gene (reference sequence). In DNA form, the CDR3 reads TGTGCCTGGAGGGGATACGACACTGAAGCTTTCTTT. This translates into CAWRGYDTEAFF.

The genes are TRBV9 and TRBJ1-1; the D gene is possibly TRBD1 (5 bases). V lost 6 bases and J 3 bases, leaving 15 bases between the germline ends. Germline V CDR1 and CDR2: SGDLS, YYNGEE. The length of the CDR3 is 14 residues. CDR3 loop: CASNRAGRDTEAFF. The CDR3 region has the DNA TGTGCCAGCAATAGGGCAGGGCGAGACACTGAAGCTTTCTTT.

The rearrangement joins TRBV9 to TRBJ2-7; the match to TRBD2 covers 10 bases. The CDR3 is made up of 17 amino acids. V shed 2 bases and J 0 bases; nucleotides not matched to a gene: 8. Germline CDR1 SGDLS, CDR2 YYNGEE. The CDR3 DNA reads as TGTGCCAGCAGCGTGGGCCCTAGCGGGAGAGCCTCCTACGAGCAGTACTTC. Translating gives CASSVGPSGRASYEQYF.

Note on this clone: Germline is not matched at one junction end, which may reflect a read error. The DNA of the CDR3 is TGTGCCAGCAGCTCCTCCAATGAGCAGTTCTTC. This encodes CASSSSNEQFF. The V and J genes are TRBV11-2 and TRBJ2-1; D unclear. Per the germline V gene, CDR1 is SGHAT and CDR2 is FQNNGV. This CDR3 has 11 amino acids.